This T cell receptor (beta chain) was captured by sequencing in a study of T cells after yellow fever vaccination. Overall study findings and caveats: Contaminating bulk clonotypes could be abundant in FACS-sorted repertoires. It was a weaker secondary response, yet one that peaked faster, at day 5 versus 15.

As concerns this clonotype: Antigen unknown.

TCRdb re-analysed the 5' RACE reads in MiXCR, keeping a single row per CDR3 protein. This table holds about 550,000 distinct CDR3 sequences, 15% to 20% found once. The sequence was collected from a man aged 25-45 years who received the YFV17D yellow fever vaccine. The specimen was PBMCs, collected 15 days after the yellow fever booster vaccination.

For the CDR3, the DNA is TGCAGTGGTAGTCAGACCGGGACTAGCCATGAGCAGTTCTTC. This translates into CSGSQTGTSHEQFF. V is TRBV20-1 and J is TRBJ2-1; 9 nucleotides align to TRBD2. Per germline, CDR1 DFQATT and CDR2 SNEGSKA (reference sequence). The CDR3 spans 14 residues. The junction had 12 bases not matched to a gene; V was cut back by 7 bases and J by 8 bases.